The 21 T cell receptor beta chains reported below all come from one sample, sequenced in a study of shared clonotypes between healthy human individuals. Measured with immunoSEQ multiplex PCR; TCRdb has only the in-frame clones, and not every one. Here the sample spans 850,000 to 1,100,000 clones, approximately 80% being singletons. The specimen was memory CD4+ T cells from PBMCs. Subset noted: CD45RA-negative fraction. All receptors come from a man between 18 and 35 years old in good health. Some clones in this sample may be carry-over from other donors' samples.

This chain joins TRBV19 and TRBJ1-2; D is perhaps TRBD1 (6 bases). V lost 4 bases, J lost 4 bases, and 16 bases lay in between. The CDR3 sequence is 15 residues long. Germline CDR1 is LNHDA and CDR2 is SQIVND (reference sequence). DNA for the CDR3: TGTGCCAGTAGTACCGGGACACTGAGGGGCTATGGCTACACCTTC. This gives the protein CASSTGTLRGYGYTF.

This chain links TRBV2 with TRBJ1-1, with D possibly matching TRBD1 (6 bases). The V end lost 2 bases, the J end lost 4 bases, and 14 bases lay between the germline ends. The CDR3 is made up of 15 amino acids. In germline, CDR1 is SNHLY, CDR2 FYNNEI. The CDR3 sequence is CASSEQQGIVTEAFF. In DNA form, the CDR3 reads TGTGCCAGCAGTGAACAACAGGGAATTGTCACTGAAGCTTTCTTT.

The chain recombines TRBV5-1 with TRBJ2-1; D is unresolved. The length of the CDR3 is 15 residues. V was clipped by 0 bases and J by 2 bases, with 9 bases between them. Germline values: CDR1 SGHRS, CDR2 YFSETQ. CDR3 residues: CASSLEGLPYNEQFF. Written as DNA, the CDR3 is TGCGCCAGCAGCTTGGAAGGTCTTCCCTACAATGAGCAGTTCTTC.

The chain recombines TRBV5-1 with TRBJ1-1, with 8 bases fitting TRBD1. This CDR3 comprises 15 residues. CDR1 is SGHRS, CDR2 YFSETQ, per germline. Trimming at V came to 2 bases and at J to 11 bases, leaving 14 bases not matched to a gene. The CDR3 region is CASSLGQGTLLRAFF. The CDR3 region has the DNA TGCGCCAGCAGCTTAGGACAGGGAACGCTATTGCGGGCTTTCTTT.

This sequence joins TRBV6-1 and TRBJ1-4, with a possible D match to TRBD1 (5 bases). Germline lookup yields CDR1 MNHNS and CDR2 SASEGT. The ends were cut back, 6 bases at V and 12 bases at J, with 14 bases in the middle. The CDR3 length is 12 residues. The DNA of the CDR3 is TGTGCCAGCAGCGCCAGACAGTTTGAACTGTTTTTT. This gives the protein CASSARQFELFF.

CDR3 nucleotide sequence: TGTGCCAGCTCACCCTATGCTCTAGCGAGACTGTCGGGCGAGCAGTACTTC. Translating it yields CASSPYALARLSGEQYF. The chain is built from TRBV18 and TRBJ2-7, with D possibly being TRBD2 (6 bases). The germline CDR1 and CDR2 sequences are KGHSH and LQKENI. This CDR3 comprises 17 residues. The germline V and J ends were trimmed by 3 bases and 6 bases, with 24 bases remaining between them.

This clone was seen a few times. The rearrangement joins TRBV7-3 to TRBJ2-5, with a weak D call TRBD2 (5 bases). Germline lookup yields CDR1 SGHTA and CDR2 FQGTGA. This CDR3 is built from 14 residues. Trimming shortened V by 3 bases and J by 5 bases, and 13 bases separated the two germline ends. The CDR3 bases are TGTGCCAGCAGCTTGTACGGGCCGGGGGAGACCCAGTACTTC. This sequence encodes CASSLYGPGETQYF.

The chain uses TRBV19 and TRBJ1-2; no definite D call. The CDR3 totals 13 residues. Per germline, CDR1 LNHDA and CDR2 SQIVND (reference sequence). V lost 3 bases and J 1 base, leaving 6 bases between the germline ends. Here the CDR3 reads CASSMGLNYGYTF. In DNA, the CDR3 is TGTGCCAGTAGTATGGGCCTTAACTATGGCTACACCTTC.

The V and J genes are TRBV7-2 and TRBJ2-4; 7 bases match TRBD1. Germline CDR1 reads SGHTA; CDR2 reads FQGNSA. J lost 6 bases, V lost 9 bases, and 8 bases had no gene match. This CDR3 spans 13 amino acids. The CDR3 protein is CASRRTGSNIQYF. The CDR3 coding sequence is TGTGCCAGTAGGCGGACAGGATCAAACATTCAGTACTTC.

As regards this clone: The limits of the CDR3 on the DNA are not certain, so only TCRdb's listed CDR3 is given. V usage is TRBV6-5 and J usage is TRBJ1-1. CDR1 and CDR2 from the germline V gene are MNHEY and SVGAGI. From its first to its last residue, the CDR3 has 14 amino acids. The CDR3 sequence: CASRDGTPTVAAFF.

V usage is TRBV18 and J usage is TRBJ2-7; D is undetermined. Looked up from germline, CDR1 is KGHSH and CDR2 is LQKENI. The CDR3 extends over 13 amino acids. Between the trimmed V and J ends, which lost 6 bases and 2 bases, there was a span of 11 bases. The CDR3 spells CASSSMNTYEQYF. The DNA for the CDR3 is TGTGCCAGCTCCTCGATGAACACCTACGAGCAGTACTTC.

There are a few counts of this clone. J is TRBJ2-2 and V is TRBV9, with D perhaps being TRBD1 or TRBD2 (5 bases each). Germline CDR1 and CDR2: SGDLS and YYNGEE. Trimming removed 0 bases at V and 7 bases at J, with 13 bases between. CDR3 length: 15 amino acids. DNA for the CDR3: TGTGCCAGCAGCGTAGGGGGACCCACTAGCGGGGAGCTGTTTTTT. It yields the protein CASSVGGPTSGELFF.

The gene calls are TRBV2 and TRBJ2-7; TRBD1 aligns across 9 bases. The CDR3 runs 14 residues. CDR1 and CDR2 (germline): SNHLY, FYNNEI. Germline trimming cut 4 bases from V and 3 bases from J; bases unmatched to any gene: 4. The CDR3 here is CASSARQGVYEQYF. CDR3 DNA: TGTGCCAGCAGTGCAAGACAGGGGGTCTACGAGCAGTACTTC.

The rearrangement uses TRBV27 and TRBJ1-4; 7 nucleotides agree with TRBD1. Germline CDR1 reads MNHEY; CDR2 reads SMNVEV (reference sequence). V lost 6 bases to trimming and J lost 4 bases; unmatched junction nucleotides: 8. The CDR3 spans 15 residues. CDR3 region: CASSPSGTVNEKLFF. The CDR3 region has the DNA TGTGCCAGCAGCCCCTCGGGGACAGTTAATGAAAAACTGTTTTTT.

The chain couples TRBV9 to TRBJ1-4; no clear D gene. CDR1 SGDLS and CDR2 YYNGEE come from the germline V gene. The V end lost 3 bases, the J end lost 4 bases, and 10 bases lay between the germline ends. The CDR3 covers 14 residues. The CDR3 DNA reads TGTGCCAGCAGCGCTGACATACATAATGAAAAACTGTTTTTT. Its translation: CASSADIHNEKLFF.

The chain is built from TRBV28 and TRBJ2-1; tentatively, D is TRBD2 (6 bases). The CDR3 runs 13 residues. The V end was cut by 3 bases, the J end by 9 bases, with 12 bases between. Germline lookup yields CDR1 MDHEN and CDR2 SYDVKM. The CDR3 coding sequence is TGTGCCAGCAGTTTTTCTAGCGCGGGTGAGCAGTTCTTC. It specifies CASSFSSAGEQFF.

The J gene is TRBJ2-4, the V gene TRBV19; a possible D gene is TRBD2 (6 bases). V was shortened by 2 bases and J by 0 bases, with 14 bases between the two germline ends. Germline V gene data show CDR1 as LNHDA and CDR2 as SQIVND (reference sequence). This CDR3 comprises 17 residues. CDR3 DNA sequence: TGTGCCAGTAGTATATTGAGGCAGGGACTAGCCAAAAACATTCAGTACTTC. This gives the protein CASSILRQGLAKNIQYF.

This clone turned up a few times. The chain combines TRBV9 with TRBJ2-1; tentative D call: TRBD1 (6 bases). Germline V gene sequence: CDR1 SGDLS, CDR2 YYNGEE. V lost 0 bases and J lost 4, with 11 bases in between. The CDR3 has 15 residues. In DNA, the CDR3 is TGTGCCAGCAGCGTAGAGGGGGACGGATACAATGAGCAGTTCTTC. It encodes CASSVEGDGYNEQFF.

The chain recombines TRBV20-1 with TRBJ1-5; D is ambiguous. Germline CDR1 is DFQATT and CDR2 is SNEGSKA (reference sequence). Trimming stripped 7 bases from V and 4 bases from J, with 5 bases between. This CDR3 spans 10 amino acids. The CDR3 nucleotides are TGCAGTGTGTCAAATCAGCCCCAGCATTTT. Protein: CSVSNQPQHF.

The chain couples TRBV30 to TRBJ2-3; D unresolved. The V end was cut by 4 bases, the J end by 4 bases, with 12 bases between. The CDR3 has 13 residues. The germline gives CDR1 GTSNPN, CDR2 SVGIG (reference sequence). The CDR3 DNA sequence: TGTGCCTGGAACCGGGTTCTGGCAGATACGCAGTATTTT. It is translated as CAWNRVLADTQYF.

This clone was seen only once. V and J are TRBV11-3 and TRBJ2-2; D gene unclear. CDR3 length equals 15 residues. Trimming stripped 2 bases from V and 6 bases from J, with 13 bases between. Germline loops: CDR1 SGHNT, CDR2 YENEEA. The CDR3 sequence is CASSLNPRGAGELFF. CDR3 DNA sequence: TGTGCCAGCAGCTTAAATCCCCGAGGAGCCGGGGAGCTGTTTTTT.